The present T cell receptor beta chain was sequenced within a study of blood T cell repertoires in COVID-19. Participant ages covered roughly 18 to 89 years across 20 to 25 US areas. How the authors handled the data: Counts of nucleated cells, estimated from reference gene primer amplification, were obtained. Assay used: immunoSEQ multiplex PCR; TCRdb lists only in-frame clones, some missing. V and J calls and clone size are those listed in that table; D and trimming were worked out from the DNA. Of 250,000 to 400,000 clones in the sample, roughly 90% were seen once. CDR3 length: 17 residues. Germline V gene data show CDR1 as SGHTA and CDR2 as FQGNSA. V was pared by 1 base and J by 8 bases, with 16 bases of the junction left unmatched.

The sequencing input was PBMCs or T cells enriched from blood (not recorded which). The chain recombines TRBV7-2 with TRBJ1-2; TRBD1 matches 7 bases. This TCR came from a man aged 55 to 69 who had recovered from COVID-19. This CDR3 is CASSLVGQGGRYWGYTF. DNA for the CDR3: TGTGCCAGCAGCTTAGTAGGCCAGGGGGGCCGGTACTGGGGCTACACCTTC.